One and the same sample provided the 22 T cell receptor beta chains below, sequenced in a study of monozygotic twins with inflammatory bowel disease. TCRdb re-called the 5' RACE reads; every CDR3 protein appears as one record, without DNA. This repertoire includes about 300,000 distinct CDR3 sequences. The sequenced sample consisted of blood. The receptors here all came from a human donor with ulcerative colitis or Crohn's disease, or a healthy co-twin of an affected twin (not recorded which).

The CDR3: CASSLYHGGNTGELFF. The chain has TRBV11-1 and TRBJ2-2; no DNA is available, so the TRBD1 call from TCRdb remains unchecked. CDR1 and CDR2 (germline): SGHAT, FQDESV (reference sequence). This CDR3 contains 16 residues.

The chain has TRBV6-1 and TRBJ2-7. The CDR3 runs to 15 residues. Germline lookup yields CDR1 MNHNS and CDR2 SASEGT. The CDR3: CASRPDLERFYEQYF.

The chain couples TRBV10-3 to TRBJ1-4. The CDR3 runs to 12 residues. Germline assignment: CDR1 ENHRY and CDR2 SYGVKD. The CDR3 loop is CAISPSNEKLFF.

The chain combines TRBV6-1 with TRBJ2-1. CDR3 length: 15 residues. Germline CDR1 and CDR2: MNHNS and SASEGT. This CDR3 is CASSERVFGYNEQFF.

V and J are TRBV30 and TRBJ2-4; the D call from TCRdb, TRBD1, cannot be confirmed without DNA. Germline CDR1 and CDR2: GTSNPN and SVGIG (reference sequence). The CDR3 contains 18 residues. The CDR3 spells CAWLLPPRTGQGLYIQYF.

The chain joins TRBV30 to TRBJ2-1; TCRdb's D gene call, TRBD2, goes unchecked for lack of DNA. The CDR3 contains 14 residues. CDR1 and CDR2 (germline): GTSNPN, SVGIG (reference sequence). The CDR3 reads CAWQPGLAGWEQFF. Supplemented by reference TRBV30 and TRBJ2-1, the full variable domain reads SQTIHQWPATLVQPVGSPLSLECTVEGTSNPNLYWYRQAAGRGLQLLFYSVGIGQISSEVPQNLSASRPQDRQFILSSKKLLLSDSGFYLCAWQPGLAGWEQFFGPGTRLTVL.

This CDR3 is CASSQISASSYEQYF. V gene TRBV3-1 combines with J gene TRBJ2-7. Germline loops: CDR1 LGHDT, CDR2 YNNKEL (reference sequence). This CDR3 has 15 residues.

The chain employs TRBV5-1 and TRBJ2-5; lacking DNA, the TRBD1 call made by TCRdb goes unchecked. Germline lookup yields CDR1 SGHRS and CDR2 YFSETQ. CDR3 length: 14 amino acids. This CDR3 is CAGGTGNTGETQYF.

This chain joins TRBV7-8 and TRBJ2-7. Germline V gene data show CDR1 as SGHVS and CDR2 as FQNEAQ. This CDR3 comprises 14 residues. The CDR3 reads CASSLSGRSHEQYF.

J is TRBJ2-7 and V is TRBV4-3; lacking DNA, the TRBD1 call made by TCRdb goes unchecked. CDR1 is LGHNA and CDR2 is YSLEER in the germline V gene. The CDR3 covers 17 residues. CDR3 amino acids: CASSQEVPGGTTYEQYF.

The V call is TRBV29-1, the J call TRBJ1-2; TCRdb outputs TRBD1, but without DNA this stays unchecked. CDR3 length: 12 residues. Germline CDR1 reads SQVTM; CDR2 reads ANQGSEA. The CDR3 region is CSLLTGNYGYTF. Variable domain in full (rest from reference TRBV29-1 and TRBJ1-2): SAVISQKPSRDICQRGTSLTIQCQVDSQVTMMFWYRQQPGQSLTLIATANQGSEATYESGFVIDKFPISRPNLTFSTLTVSNMSPEDSSIYLCSLLTGNYGYTFGSGTRLTVV.

This chain links TRBV30 with TRBJ2-2. CDR3 size: 15 residues. Germline V lookup: CDR1 GTSNPN, CDR2 SVGIG (reference sequence). Here the CDR3 reads CAWRLRNRNTGELFF.

This sequence joins TRBV6-1 and TRBJ2-1; the D call of TRBD1 rests on TCRdb alone, since no DNA is present to check it. CDR3 length equals 12 residues. Germline-derived CDR1 and CDR2 are MNHNS and SASEGT. The CDR3 here is CASTRVLYEQFF.

The genes are TRBV27 and TRBJ2-1; TCRdb designates TRBD1, a call that cannot be tested without DNA. Germline V gene lookup returns CDR1 MNHEY and CDR2 SMNVEV (reference sequence). This CDR3 is 15 amino acids long. CDR3: CASSLSWDRVHEQFF.

This chain joins TRBV7-2 and TRBJ2-7; TCRdb returns TRBD1, unconfirmable since there is no DNA. Looked up from germline, CDR1 is SGHTA and CDR2 is FQGNSA. The CDR3 is made up of 15 amino acids. CDR3 residues: CASKSSGQGISEQYF.

The chain has TRBV30 and TRBJ2-7; the D call from TCRdb, TRBD1, cannot be confirmed without DNA. The CDR3 spans 14 residues. Germline-derived CDR1 and CDR2 are GTSNPN and SVGIG (reference sequence). CDR3 sequence reads: CAWSRTVISYEQYF.

This chain joins TRBV5-1 and TRBJ2-6. The CDR3 is 17 residues long. Germline V gives CDR1 SGHRS, CDR2 YFSETQ. The CDR3 protein is CASSLGWTAAGANVLTF.

CDR3 residues: CASSLWRFSSTDTQYF. The chain recombines TRBV5-1 with TRBJ2-3; lacking DNA, the TRBD2 call made by TCRdb goes unchecked. In germline, CDR1 is SGHRS, CDR2 YFSETQ. The CDR3 runs to 16 residues.

The V gene is TRBV6-2 or TRBV6-3, the J gene TRBJ2-3; TCRdb lists TRBD2, though no DNA is available to test this call. The germline V gene encodes CDR1 MNHEY and CDR2 SVGEGT. This CDR3 is 18 amino acids long. CDR3 residues: CASSYSWTSGGFTDTQYF.

The V gene is TRBV3-1, the J gene TRBJ2-4. Per the germline V gene, CDR1 is LGHDT and CDR2 is YNNKEL (reference sequence). CDR3 length: 16 amino acids. CDR3 amino acids: CASSQDPGSAKNIQYF.

This chain connects TRBV13 to TRBJ2-5; TCRdb picks TRBD2, but there is no DNA to check that call. The CDR3 totals 21 residues. CDR1 is PRHDT and CDR2 is FYEKMQ in the germline V gene (reference sequence). The chain's CDR3 is CASSRSLRPSGGTKKQETQYF.

The chain recombines TRBV7-3 with TRBJ2-5; there is no DNA to check the TCRdb D call of TRBD1. Per the germline V gene, CDR1 is SGHTA and CDR2 is FQGTGA. The CDR3 extends over 18 amino acids. The CDR3 is CASSDGTGAPGILETQYF. The complete variable domain, with remaining parts taken from reference TRBV7-3 and TRBJ2-5, reads GAGVSQTPSNKVTEKGKYVELRCDPISGHTALYWYRQSLGQGPEFLIYFQGTGAADDSGLPNDRFFAVRPEGSVSTLKIQRTERGDSAVYLCASSDGTGAPGILETQYFGPGTRLLVL.